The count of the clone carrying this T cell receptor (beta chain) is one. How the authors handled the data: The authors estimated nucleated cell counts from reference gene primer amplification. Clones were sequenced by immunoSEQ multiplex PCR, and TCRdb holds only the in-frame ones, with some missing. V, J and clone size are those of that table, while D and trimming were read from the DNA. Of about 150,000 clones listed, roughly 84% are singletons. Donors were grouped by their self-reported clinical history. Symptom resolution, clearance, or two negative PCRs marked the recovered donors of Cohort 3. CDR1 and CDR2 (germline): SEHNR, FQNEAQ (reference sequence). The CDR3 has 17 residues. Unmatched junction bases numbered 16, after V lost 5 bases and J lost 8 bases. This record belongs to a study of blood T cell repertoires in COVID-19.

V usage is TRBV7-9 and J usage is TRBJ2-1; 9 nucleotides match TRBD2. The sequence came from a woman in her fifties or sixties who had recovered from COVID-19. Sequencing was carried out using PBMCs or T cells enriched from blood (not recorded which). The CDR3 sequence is CASSPQPGLAQGDEQFF. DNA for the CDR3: TGTGCCAGCAGCCCCCAACCGGGACTAGCCCAAGGCGATGAGCAGTTCTTC.